The 11 T cell receptor beta chains in this list originate from one sample, sequenced in a study of T cell repertoires in cytomegalovirus infection. These receptors' targets are unknown. TCRdb reanalysed the reads using MiXCR and keeps one entry per CDR3 protein. The data hold roughly 150,000 distinct CDR3 sequences, with roughly 20% observed a single time. This sample comprised CD8+ T cells from cultured PBMCs, obtained from culture after CMV antigen stimulation. The receptors derive from a human donor in good health (CMV status not recorded). Some clones in this sample may be carry-over from other donors' samples.

The chain couples TRBV6-6 to TRBJ2-1; D is unresolved. The CDR3 consists of 13 residues. CDR1 MNHNY and CDR2 SVGAGI come from the germline V gene (reference sequence). Trimming removed 5 bases at V and 8 bases at J, with 13 bases between. The CDR3 nucleotides are TGTGCCAGCAGTATGGTCAATGGGGATGAGCAGTTCTTC. It codes for CASSMVNGDEQFF.

The table lists this clonotype with a few counts. V gene TRBV27 combines with J gene TRBJ2-1; TRBD1 agrees at 7 bases. The V segment lost 5 bases and the J segment 3 bases; nucleotides outside the gene matches: 10. Per the germline V gene, CDR1 is MNHEY and CDR2 is SMNVEV (reference sequence). The CDR3 contains 16 residues. CDR3 coding DNA: TGTGCCAGCAGTCCCGAACCGGGACAGCTCTACAATGAGCAGTTCTTC. This encodes CASSPEPGQLYNEQFF.

The CDR3 region is CASSPGLAQFF. DNA for the CDR3: TGTGCCAGCAGTCCCGGACTAGCGCAGTTCTTC. The gene calls are TRBV6-2 or TRBV6-3 and TRBJ2-1; 8 positions agree with TRBD2. Germline CDR1 reads MNHEY; CDR2 reads SVGEGT. CDR3 length: 11 amino acids. The V gene end was trimmed by 5 bases and the J gene end by 12 bases; junction bases not matched to a gene: 3.

This clonotype has more than one count but fewer than ten. The chain is built from TRBV4-3 and TRBJ1-4, with no clear D. Deletions cut 3 bases from V and 14 bases from J, with 13 bases between. Per germline, CDR1 LGHNA and CDR2 YSLEER. This CDR3 region has 12 residues. CDR3 region: CASSHPSGELFF. The DNA for the CDR3 is TGCGCCAGCAGCCATCCATCGGGAGAGCTGTTTTTT.

This clonotype was recorded at least ten times. The V and J genes are TRBV2 and TRBJ2-2; D unclear. The CDR3 loop spans 16 amino acids. The germline gives CDR1 SNHLY, CDR2 FYNNEI. Trimming stripped 6 bases from V and 0 bases from J, with 14 bases between. CDR3 sequence (DNA): TGTGCCAGCAGCCCACTTGGTCAACCGAACACCGGGGAGCTGTTTTTT. This translates into CASSPLGQPNTGELFF.

The table lists this clonotype with a few counts. The V and J genes are TRBV12-3 or TRBV12-4 and TRBJ2-2, with D unresolved. The germline V and J ends were trimmed by 5 bases and 5 bases, with 15 bases remaining between them. The CDR3 length is 15 residues. CDR3 in DNA: TGTGCCAGCAGTCCTCTAGAGCCGGGTACCGGGGAGCTGTTTTTT. Its protein is CASSPLEPGTGELFF.

This clonotype was seen once. The chain employs TRBV6-2 or TRBV6-3 and TRBJ2-7; D might be TRBD1 (6 bases). Germline V gives CDR1 MNHEY, CDR2 SVGEGT. The ends were cut back, 2 bases at V and 3 bases at J, with 17 bases in the middle. This CDR3 comprises 16 residues. In DNA form, the CDR3 reads TGTGCCAGCAGTTACGAAACAGGGCTTTCAGGCTACGAGCAGTACTTC. It yields the protein CASSYETGLSGYEQYF.

This clonotype has more than one count but fewer than ten. CDR3 sequence: CASSHPTGQTNTEAFF. The CDR3 DNA follows: TGTGCCAGCAGCCATCCTACTGGACAGACGAACACTGAAGCTTTCTTT. V and J are TRBV7-8 and TRBJ1-1; D possibly corresponds to TRBD1 (6 bases). Germline CDR1 SGHVS, CDR2 FQNEAQ. Trimming left V 5 bases short and J 1 base short, with 17 bases between. CDR3 size: 16 residues.

Only a few counts were recorded for this clonotype. The rearrangement uses TRBV6-1 and TRBJ2-2, with TRBD1 matching 9 bases. The germline gives CDR1 MNHNS, CDR2 SASEGT. There are 13 residues in the CDR3. V lost 10 bases to trimming and J lost 7 bases; unmatched junction nucleotides: 7. The CDR3, as DNA: TGTGCCACCTGGACAGGGGTGGGCGGGGAGCTGTTTTTT. As protein: CATWTGVGGELFF.

The chain has TRBV9 and TRBJ2-2, with 7 bases matching TRBD1. CDR1 and CDR2 (germline): SGDLS, YYNGEE. The ends lost 0 bases at V and 1 base at J; junction bases unmatched: 3. This CDR3 contains 16 residues. The chain's CDR3 is CASSVGGGLNTGELFF. DNA of the CDR3: TGTGCCAGCAGCGTAGGAGGGGGCCTGAACACCGGGGAGCTGTTTTTT.

This clonotype was seen a handful of times. The chain combines TRBV12-3 or TRBV12-4 with TRBJ2-5; 9 positions agree with TRBD2. The CDR3 totals 15 residues. The V segment lost 6 bases and the J segment 1 base; nucleotides outside the gene matches: 6. DNA of the CDR3: TGTGCCAGCAGCCCCGGGACTAGCCGCCAAGAGACCCAGTACTTC. The encoded protein is CASSPGTSRQETQYF.